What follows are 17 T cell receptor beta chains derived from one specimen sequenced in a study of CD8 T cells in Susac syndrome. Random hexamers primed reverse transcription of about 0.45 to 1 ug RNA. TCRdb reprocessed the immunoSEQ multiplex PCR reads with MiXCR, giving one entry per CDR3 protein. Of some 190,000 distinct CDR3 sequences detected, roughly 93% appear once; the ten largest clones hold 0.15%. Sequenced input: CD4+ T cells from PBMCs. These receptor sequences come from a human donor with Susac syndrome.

The CDR3 DNA is TGCAGCGTTGACCCGCAGACGAACACCGGGGAGCTGTTTTTT. This translates into CSVDPQTNTGELFF. The chain links TRBV29-1 to TRBJ2-2; no definite D call. This CDR3 region has 14 residues. CDR1 and CDR2 from the germline V gene are SQVTM and ANQGSEA. The V gene lost 3 bases and the J gene lost 0 bases, with 8 bases spanning the gap.

CDR3 sequence: CASRPTIDRAGYGYTF. The CDR3 DNA sequence: TGTGCCAGCAGGCCTACTATTGACAGGGCAGGCTATGGCTACACCTTC. The V gene is TRBV12-3 or TRBV12-4, the J gene TRBJ1-2; 7 nucleotides line up with TRBD1. This CDR3 spans 16 amino acids. Germline trimming cut 6 bases from V and 4 bases from J; bases unmatched to any gene: 14.

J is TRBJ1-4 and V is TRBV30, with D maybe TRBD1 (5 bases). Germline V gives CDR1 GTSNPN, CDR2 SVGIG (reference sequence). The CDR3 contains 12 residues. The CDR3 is CTNSGFGEKLFF. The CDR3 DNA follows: TGTACTAACTCAGGGTTTGGAGAAAAACTGTTTTTT. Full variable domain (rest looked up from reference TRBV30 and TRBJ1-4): SQTIHQWPATLVQPVGSPLSLECTVEGTSNPNLYWYRQAAGRGLQLLFYSVGIGQISSEVPQNLSASRPQDRQFILSSKKLLLSDSGFYLCTNSGFGEKLFFGSGTQLSVL.

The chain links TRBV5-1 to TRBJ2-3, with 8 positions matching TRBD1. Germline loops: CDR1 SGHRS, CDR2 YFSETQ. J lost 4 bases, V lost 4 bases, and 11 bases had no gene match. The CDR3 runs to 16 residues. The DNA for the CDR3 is TGCGCCAGCAGCCTCGACAGGGGCCAGATTCCAGATACGCAGTATTTT. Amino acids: CASSLDRGQIPDTQYF.

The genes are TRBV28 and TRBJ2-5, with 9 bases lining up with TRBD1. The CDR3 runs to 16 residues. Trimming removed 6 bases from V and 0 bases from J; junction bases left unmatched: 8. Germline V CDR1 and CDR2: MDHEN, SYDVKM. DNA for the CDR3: TGTGCCAGCAGCCGAGCCGGGACAGGGAACCAAGAGACCCAGTACTTC. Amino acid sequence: CASSRAGTGNQETQYF.

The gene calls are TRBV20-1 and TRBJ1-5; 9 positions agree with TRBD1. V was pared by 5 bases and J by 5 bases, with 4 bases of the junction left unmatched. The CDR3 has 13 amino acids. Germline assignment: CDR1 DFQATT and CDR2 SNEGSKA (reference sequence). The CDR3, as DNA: TGCAGTGCTTTACAGGGGGCGGATCAGCCCCAGCATTTT. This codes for CSALQGADQPQHF.

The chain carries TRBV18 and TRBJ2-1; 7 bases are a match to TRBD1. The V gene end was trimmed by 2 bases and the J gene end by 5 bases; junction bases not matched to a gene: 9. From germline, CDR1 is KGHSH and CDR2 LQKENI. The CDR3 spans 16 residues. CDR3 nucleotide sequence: TGTGCCAGCTCACCAAGGGACAGAATACAGAACAATGAGCAGTTCTTC. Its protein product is CASSPRDRIQNNEQFF.

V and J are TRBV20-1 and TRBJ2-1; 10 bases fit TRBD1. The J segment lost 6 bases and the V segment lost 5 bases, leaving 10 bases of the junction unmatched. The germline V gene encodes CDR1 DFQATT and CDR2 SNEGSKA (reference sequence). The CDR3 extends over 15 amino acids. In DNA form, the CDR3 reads TGCAGTGCTGACACCGGGACAGGGGTGGGCAATGAGCAGTTCTTC. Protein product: CSADTGTGVGNEQFF.

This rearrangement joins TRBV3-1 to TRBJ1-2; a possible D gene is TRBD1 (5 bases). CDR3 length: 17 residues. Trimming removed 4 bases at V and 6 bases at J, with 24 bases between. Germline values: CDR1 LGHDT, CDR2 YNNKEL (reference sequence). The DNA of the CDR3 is TGTGCCAGCAGCCCACGCAGGGCCACTTACAAGTCGCATGGCTACACCTTC. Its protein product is CASSPRRATYKSHGYTF.

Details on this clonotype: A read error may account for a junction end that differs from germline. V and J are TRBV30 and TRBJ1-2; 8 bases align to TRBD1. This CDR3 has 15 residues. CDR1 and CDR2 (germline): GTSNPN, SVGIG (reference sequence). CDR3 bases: TGTGCCTGGCAGCTTCAGGGGGCGTCTAACCATGGCTACACCTTC. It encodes CAWQLQGASNHGYTF.

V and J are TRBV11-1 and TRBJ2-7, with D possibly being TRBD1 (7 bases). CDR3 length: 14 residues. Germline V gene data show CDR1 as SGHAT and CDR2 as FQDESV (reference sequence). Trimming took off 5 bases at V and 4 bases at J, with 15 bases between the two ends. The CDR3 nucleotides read TGTGCCAGCAGCGAGACAGGGAGGTTTTACGAGCAGTACTTC. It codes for CASSETGRFYEQYF.

The CDR3 is CSATGRWGRSYEQYF. The CDR3 DNA reads as TGCAGTGCTACGGGAAGGTGGGGTCGGTCCTACGAGCAGTACTTC. This rearrangement joins TRBV20-1 to TRBJ2-7; D perhaps matches TRBD2 (5 bases). There are 15 residues in the CDR3. V gave up 4 bases and J gave up 1 base, with 17 bases separating them. Germline CDR1 reads DFQATT; CDR2 reads SNEGSKA (reference sequence).

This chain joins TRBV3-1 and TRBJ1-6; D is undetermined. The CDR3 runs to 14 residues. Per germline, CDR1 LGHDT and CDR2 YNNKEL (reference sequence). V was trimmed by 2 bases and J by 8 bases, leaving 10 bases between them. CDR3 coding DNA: TGTGCCAGCAGCCAAAATTTCCGGGATTCACCCCTCCACTTT. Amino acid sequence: CASSQNFRDSPLHF.

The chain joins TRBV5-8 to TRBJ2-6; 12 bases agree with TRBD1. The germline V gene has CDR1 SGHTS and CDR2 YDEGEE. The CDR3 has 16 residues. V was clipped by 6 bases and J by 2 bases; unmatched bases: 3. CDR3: CASTRDRGPGANVLTF. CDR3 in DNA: TGTGCCAGCACCCGGGACAGGGGGCCTGGGGCCAACGTCCTGACTTTC.

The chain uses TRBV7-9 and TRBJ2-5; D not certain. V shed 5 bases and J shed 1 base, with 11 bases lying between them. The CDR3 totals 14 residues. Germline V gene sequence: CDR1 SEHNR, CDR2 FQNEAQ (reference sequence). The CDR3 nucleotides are TGTGCCAGCAGCCCGACGAGGACCCAAGAGACCCAGTACTTC. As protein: CASSPTRTQETQYF. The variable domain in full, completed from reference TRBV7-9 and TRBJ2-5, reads DTGVSQNPRHKITKRGQNVTFRCDPISEHNRLYWYRQTLGQGPEFLTYFQNEAQLEKSRLLSDRFSAERPKGSFSTLEIQRTEQGDSAMYLCASSPTRTQETQYFGPGTRLLVL.

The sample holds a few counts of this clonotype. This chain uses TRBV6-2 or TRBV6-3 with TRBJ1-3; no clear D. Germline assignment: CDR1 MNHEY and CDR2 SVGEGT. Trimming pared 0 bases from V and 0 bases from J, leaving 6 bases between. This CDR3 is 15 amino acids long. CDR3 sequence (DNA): TGTGCCAGCAGTTACTCGACGGCCTCTGGAAACACCATATATTTT. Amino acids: CASSYSTASGNTIYF.

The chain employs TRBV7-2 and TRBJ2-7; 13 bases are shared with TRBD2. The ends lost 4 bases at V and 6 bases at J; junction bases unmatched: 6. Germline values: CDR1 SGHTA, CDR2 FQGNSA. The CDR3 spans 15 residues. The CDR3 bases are TGTGCCAGCAGCTCGCAGACTAGCGGGGGGAGCGAGCAGTACTTC. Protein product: CASSSQTSGGSEQYF.